This T cell receptor (beta chain) was found in a study of blood T cell repertoires in COVID-19. Study-level background: Whether acute or convalescent, the COVID-19 samples came from the United States, Italy and Spain. T cells, B-cell-depleted T cells, or PBMCs supplied cDNA or gDNA.

The CDR3 totals 13 residues. V lost 4 bases and J lost 2, with 10 bases in between. Germline CDR1 is SGHRS and CDR2 is YFSETQ. As processed by the authors: Nucleated cell counts were estimated from reference gene primer amplification. Data came from immunoSEQ multiplex PCR; TCRdb stores just in-frame clones and leaves some out. The DNA gave D and trimming, while V, J and clone size come from that table. Of about 69,000 clones listed, 90% are singletons. The chain joins TRBV5-1 to TRBJ2-7; tentatively, D is TRBD1 (6 bases). The receptor was isolated from a man aged 45-65 years with acute or convalescent COVID-19. The source material was peripheral blood. The CDR3 nucleotides are TGCGCCAGCAGCCGGGACACTACCTACGAGCAGTACTTC. This translates into CASSRDTTYEQYF. The whole variable domain, remainder taken from reference TRBV5-1 and TRBJ2-7, is KAGVTQTPRYLIKTRGQQVTLSCSPISGHRSVSWYQQTPGQGLQFLFEYFSETQRNKGNFPGRFSGRQFSNSRSEMNVSTLELGDSALYLCASSRDTTYEQYFGPGTRLTVT.